The 16 T cell receptor beta chains listed next were all sequenced from one sample in a study of OX40 agonist ivuxolimab in advanced cancers. Only in-frame clones appear in the TCRdb table, and some are missing; sequencing was by immunoSEQ multiplex PCR. The sample shows approximately 65,000 clones, roughly 87% of them seen only once. The sample in question was CD4+ or CD8+ T cells sorted from blood, obtained in a trial of the OX40 agonist ivuxolimab. Receptors were obtained from an adult with an advanced solid tumor such as melanoma, head and neck, liver or kidney cancer.

The rearrangement links TRBV5-1 to TRBJ2-3; TRBD2 matches 11 bases. Germline V gene data show CDR1 as SGHRS and CDR2 as YFSETQ. This CDR3 contains 14 residues. Trimming cost V 4 bases and J 5 bases; bases outside gene matches: 3. The CDR3 protein is CASSVSGGVDTQYF. The CDR3 nucleotides are TGCGCCAGCAGCGTTAGCGGGGGGGTAGATACGCAGTATTTT.

The V call is TRBV11-2, the J call TRBJ2-7, with D possibly being TRBD1 (6 bases). Per germline, CDR1 SGHAT and CDR2 FQNNGV. V lost 1 base and J 4 bases, leaving 8 bases between the germline ends. The CDR3 runs 13 residues. The CDR3, as DNA: TGTGCCAGCAGCTTAGGCGACAGGTACGAGCAGTACTTC. This gives the protein CASSLGDRYEQYF.

This clone was counted between two and nine times. This chain connects TRBV5-1 to TRBJ2-4; 7 nucleotides agree with TRBD1. The germline V gene encodes CDR1 SGHRS and CDR2 YFSETQ. CDR3 size: 18 residues. J gave up 1 base and V 4 bases, and 14 bases lay outside the gene matches. The CDR3 nucleotides read TGCGCCAGCAGCCCGAGGGGGCAGGGTTTTTTGGCCAAAAACATTCAGTACTTC. Protein sequence: CASSPRGQGFLAKNIQYF.

The J gene is TRBJ1-2, the V gene TRBV7-8; D might be TRBD1 (5 bases). CDR3 size: 15 residues. Germline V gives CDR1 SGHVS, CDR2 FQNEAQ. V gave up 5 bases and J gave up 6 bases, with 19 bases separating them. The CDR3 DNA is TGTGCCAGCAGCACTCTTTCGGGACCGCGGCATGGCTACACCTTC. Amino acids: CASSTLSGPRHGYTF.

This chain uses TRBV7-2 with TRBJ1-2; D perhaps matches TRBD1 (5 bases). Germline values: CDR1 SGHTA, CDR2 FQGNSA. Trimming removed 2 bases at V and 1 base at J, with 8 bases between. The CDR3 runs 14 residues. The CDR3: CASSLWGINYGYTF. Here the CDR3 DNA reads TGTGCCAGCAGCTTATGGGGGATTAACTATGGCTACACCTTC. Looking up the rest from reference TRBV7-2 and TRBJ1-2 gives the full variable domain: GAGVSQSPSNKVTEKGKDVELRCDPISGHTALYWYRQSLGQGLEFLIYFQGNSAPDKSGLPSDRFSAERTGGSVSTLTIQRTQQEDSAVYLCASSLWGINYGYTFGSGTRLTVV.

The rearrangement joins TRBV11-2 to TRBJ2-3; 9 nucleotides align to TRBD2. J gave up 1 base and V 5 bases, and 4 bases lay outside the gene matches. Germline V lookup: CDR1 SGHAT, CDR2 FQNNGV. The CDR3 loop spans 15 amino acids. The CDR3 DNA sequence: TGTGCCAGCAGCCATATAGCGGGGGGCACAGATACGCAGTATTTT. Protein product: CASSHIAGGTDTQYF.

The rearrangement joins TRBV6-1 to TRBJ1-1; D uncertain. V was trimmed by 2 bases and J by 0 bases, leaving 7 bases between them. This CDR3 contains 14 residues. Germline loops: CDR1 MNHNS, CDR2 SASEGT. CDR3 residues: CASSERGLNTEAFF. CDR3 nucleotides: TGTGCCAGCAGTGAAAGAGGCCTGAACACTGAAGCTTTCTTT.

The genes are TRBV19 and TRBJ1-5, with D maybe TRBD1 (5 bases). With 10 bases removed from V and 0 bases from J, the gap between germline ends came to 13 bases. The CDR3 loop spans 14 amino acids. Germline V gene sequence: CDR1 LNHDA, CDR2 SQIVND (reference sequence). CDR3 sequence (DNA): TGTGCCACCAATGACAGAACTAGCAATCAGCCCCAGCATTTT. It specifies CATNDRTSNQPQHF.

The V and J genes are TRBV9 and TRBJ2-5; 9 bases agree with TRBD1. Germline CDR1 SGDLS, CDR2 YYNGEE. The CDR3 is 15 residues long. After removal of 4 bases from V and 1 base from J, the junction contained 5 bases not matched to a gene. The DNA for the CDR3 is TGTGCCAGCAGCAAGACAGGGGGGGGCCAAGAGACCCAGTACTTC. It encodes CASSKTGGGQETQYF.

CDR3: CASTKNRALYGYTF. The CDR3 DNA reads TGTGCCAGCACGAAAAATCGGGCACTCTATGGCTACACCTTC. The chain joins TRBV2 to TRBJ1-2; D is ambiguous. Germline loops: CDR1 SNHLY, CDR2 FYNNEI. Deletions cut 7 bases from V and 4 bases from J, with 16 bases between. The CDR3 extends over 14 amino acids.

V usage is TRBV5-1 and J usage is TRBJ1-2; 9 nucleotides align to TRBD1. After removal of 3 bases from V and 2 bases from J, the junction contained 5 bases not matched to a gene. This CDR3 comprises 15 residues. Germline loops: CDR1 SGHRS, CDR2 YFSETQ. Here the CDR3 DNA reads TGCGCCAGCAGCTGGGGGGACAGGGAAAACTATGGCTACACCTTC. Amino acid sequence: CASSWGDRENYGYTF. The complete variable domain, with remaining parts taken from reference TRBV5-1 and TRBJ1-2, reads KAGVTQTPRYLIKTRGQQVTLSCSPISGHRSVSWYQQTPGQGLQFLFEYFSETQRNKGNFPGRFSGRQFSNSRSEMNVSTLELGDSALYLCASSWGDRENYGYTFGSGTRLTVV.

The chain recombines TRBV7-2 with TRBJ2-5; 8 nucleotides align to TRBD2. J was trimmed by 2 bases and V by 0 bases; bases with no gene match: 5. Germline V gene sequence: CDR1 SGHTA, CDR2 FQGNSA. The CDR3 consists of 16 residues. The CDR3 sequence is CASSLAGAGGQETQYF. The CDR3 region has the DNA TGTGCCAGCAGCTTAGCCGGGGCGGGGGGACAAGAGACCCAGTACTTC.

The V and J genes are TRBV6-6 and TRBJ2-1, with TRBD1 identical over 12 bases. Germline CDR1 reads MNHNY; CDR2 reads SVGAGI (reference sequence). The CDR3 spans 15 residues. V lost 7 bases and J lost 9; bases outside the gene matches: 10. CDR3: CASKNRDRGQFEQFF. CDR3 DNA: TGTGCCAGCAAAAACCGGGACAGGGGGCAATTTGAGCAGTTCTTC.

The chain links TRBV5-1 to TRBJ2-3, with 9 bases fitting TRBD2. CDR1 and CDR2 from the germline V gene are SGHRS and YFSETQ. This CDR3 is built from 13 residues. Trimming cost V 7 bases and J 1 base; bases outside gene matches: 1. The CDR3 sequence is CASRTSGTDTQYF. In nucleotides, the CDR3 is TGCGCCAGCCGGACTAGCGGCACAGATACGCAGTATTTT.

The V call is TRBV5-1, the J call TRBJ2-3; D is ambiguous. CDR1 SGHRS and CDR2 YFSETQ come from the germline V gene. Trimming took off 1 base at V and 2 bases at J, with 17 bases between the two ends. The CDR3 length is 17 residues. CDR3 region: CASSLTNTDLSTDTQYF. The CDR3 DNA reads TGCGCCAGCAGCTTGACGAACACAGATCTTTCCACAGATACGCAGTATTTT. Variable domain in full (rest from reference TRBV5-1 and TRBJ2-3): KAGVTQTPRYLIKTRGQQVTLSCSPISGHRSVSWYQQTPGQGLQFLFEYFSETQRNKGNFPGRFSGRQFSNSRSEMNVSTLELGDSALYLCASSLTNTDLSTDTQYFGPGTRLTVL.

V and J are TRBV10-2 and TRBJ1-5, with 9 bases matching TRBD1. CDR3 length equals 17 residues. Germline CDR1 WSHSY, CDR2 SAAADI. Germline trimming cut 2 bases from V and 4 bases from J; bases unmatched to any gene: 9. CDR3: CASSEGGATGGNQPQHF. In DNA, the CDR3 is TGCGCCAGCAGTGAGGGCGGGGCGACAGGGGGGAATCAGCCCCAGCATTTT.